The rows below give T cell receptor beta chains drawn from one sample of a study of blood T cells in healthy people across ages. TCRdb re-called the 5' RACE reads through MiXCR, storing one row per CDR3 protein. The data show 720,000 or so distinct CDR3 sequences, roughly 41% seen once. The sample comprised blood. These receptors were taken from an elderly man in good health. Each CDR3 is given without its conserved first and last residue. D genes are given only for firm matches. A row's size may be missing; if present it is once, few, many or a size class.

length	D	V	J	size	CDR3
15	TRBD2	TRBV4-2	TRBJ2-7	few	ASSHPSTSGSTYEQY
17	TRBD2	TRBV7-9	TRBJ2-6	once	ASSFLGVAGSTGANVLT
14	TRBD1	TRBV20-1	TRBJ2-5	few	SARPDREMGQETQY
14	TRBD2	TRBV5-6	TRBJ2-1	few	ASSLVLVSGSSEQF
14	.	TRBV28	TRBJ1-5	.	ASSLAERHIDQPQH
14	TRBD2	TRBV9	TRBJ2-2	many	ASSLSGSANTGELF
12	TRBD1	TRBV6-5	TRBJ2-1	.	ASSLRTGYHEQF
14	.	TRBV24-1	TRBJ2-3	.	ATSDPAGLDTDTQY
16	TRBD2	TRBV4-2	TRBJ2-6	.	ASSQTSGGASGANVLT
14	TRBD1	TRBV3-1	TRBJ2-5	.	ASSQDLTGVRETQY
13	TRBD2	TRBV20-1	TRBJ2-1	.	SARALAGVYNEQF
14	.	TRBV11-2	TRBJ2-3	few	ASTPMTGFSTDTQY
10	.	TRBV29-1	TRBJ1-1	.	SVAKANTEAF
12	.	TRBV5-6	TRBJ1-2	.	ASSLLGGGDGYT
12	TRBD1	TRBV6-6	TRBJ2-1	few	ASRGQGIYNEQF
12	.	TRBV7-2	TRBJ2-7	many	ASSLVGSSYEQY
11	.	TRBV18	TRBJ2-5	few	ASSPLGGETQY
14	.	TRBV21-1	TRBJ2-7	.	ASRIKCAVLAYEQY
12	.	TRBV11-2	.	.	ASSLGAVSHEQY
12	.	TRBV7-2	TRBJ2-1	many	ASSLEGWDNEQF
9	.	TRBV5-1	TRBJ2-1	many	ASSLRSEQF
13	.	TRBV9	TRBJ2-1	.	ASSVAPPRDNEQF
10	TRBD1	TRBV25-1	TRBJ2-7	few	AVLSGGYEQY
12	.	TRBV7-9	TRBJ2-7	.	ASSTRGGPYEQY
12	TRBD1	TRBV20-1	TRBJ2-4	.	SAQRGQGTNIQY
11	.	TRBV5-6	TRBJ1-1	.	ASSWAVSTEAF
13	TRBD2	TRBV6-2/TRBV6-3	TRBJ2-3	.	ASSIAGVHTDTQY
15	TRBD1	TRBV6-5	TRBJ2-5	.	ASSYNFLGTGVETQY
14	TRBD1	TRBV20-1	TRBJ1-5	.	SATKPGTGGGQPQH
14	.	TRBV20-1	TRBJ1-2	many	SARDQGQGANYGYT
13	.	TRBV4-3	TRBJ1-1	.	TSSQEYRVQTEAF
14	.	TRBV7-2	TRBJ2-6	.	ASSLAGGVGANVLT
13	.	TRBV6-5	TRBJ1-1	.	ASSYSTAPGTEAF
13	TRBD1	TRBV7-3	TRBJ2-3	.	ASSPGQGGGDTQY
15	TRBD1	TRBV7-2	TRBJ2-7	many	ASSLAQEQGAAGEQY
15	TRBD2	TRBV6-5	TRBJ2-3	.	ASSYTGLAGSTDTQY